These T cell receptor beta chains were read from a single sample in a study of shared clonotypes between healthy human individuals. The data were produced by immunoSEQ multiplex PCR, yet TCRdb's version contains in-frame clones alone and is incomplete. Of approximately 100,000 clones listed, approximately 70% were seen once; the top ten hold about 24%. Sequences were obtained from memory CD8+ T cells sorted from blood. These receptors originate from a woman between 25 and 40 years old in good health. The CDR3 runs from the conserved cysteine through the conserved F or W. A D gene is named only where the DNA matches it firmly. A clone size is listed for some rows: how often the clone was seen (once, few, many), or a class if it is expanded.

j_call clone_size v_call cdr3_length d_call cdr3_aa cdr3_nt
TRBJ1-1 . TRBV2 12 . CANSQGWTEAFF TGTGCCAACTCACAGGGTTGGACTGAAGCTTTCTTT
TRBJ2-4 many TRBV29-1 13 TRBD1 CSVTGGFQDIQYF TGCAGCGTGACAGGGGGCTTTCAGGACATTCAGTACTTC
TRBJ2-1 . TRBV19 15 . CASSSRSGYYNEQFF TGTGCCAGTAGCTCCCGGTCTGGGTACTACAATGAGCAGTTCTTC
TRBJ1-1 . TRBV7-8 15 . CASSLAVGRGTEAFF TGTGCCAGCAGCTTAGCGGTGGGGAGAGGCACTGAAGCTTTCTTT
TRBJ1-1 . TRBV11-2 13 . CASSLVSGAEAFF TGTGCCAGCAGCTTAGTGTCAGGGGCTGAAGCTTTCTTT
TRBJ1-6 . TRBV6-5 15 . CASSYSGGRNSPLHF TGTGCCAGCAGTTACTCGGGGGGCCGGAATTCACCCCTCCACTTT
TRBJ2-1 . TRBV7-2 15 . CASSRAALIPGEQFF TGTGCCAGCTCACGGGCGGCACTCATACCGGGGGAGCAGTTCTTC
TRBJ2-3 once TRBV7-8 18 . CASSLKGGALGQNRTQYF TGTGCCAGCAGCTTAAAGGGTGGAGCTCTAGGTCAGAATCGGACGCAGTATTTT
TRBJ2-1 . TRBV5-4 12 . CASRRENNEQFF TGTGCCAGCCGCCGCGAGAACAATGAGCAGTTCTTC
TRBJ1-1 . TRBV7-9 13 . CASSLVATREAFF TGTGCCAGCAGCTTAGTGGCTACTAGGGAAGCTTTCTTT
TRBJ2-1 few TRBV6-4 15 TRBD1 CASSVAGTGGNEQFF TGTGCCAGCAGTGTCGCCGGGACAGGGGGAAATGAGCAGTTCTTC
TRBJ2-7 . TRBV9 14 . CASSVVPGGYEQYF TGTGCCAGCAGCGTAGTACCCGGGGGCTACGAGCAGTACTTC
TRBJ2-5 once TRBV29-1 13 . CSVGQHDQETQYF TGCAGCGTGGGGCAACATGATCAAGAGACCCAGTACTTC
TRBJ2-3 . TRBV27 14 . CASSFIADSDTQYF TGTGCCAGCAGTTTCATAGCGGACTCAGATACGCAGTATTTT
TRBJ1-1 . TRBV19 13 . CASSIGDGFGAFF TGTGCCAGTAGTATAGGAGATGGATTCGGAGCTTTCTTT
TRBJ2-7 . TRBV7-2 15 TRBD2 CASSVTSDRIYEQYF TGTGCCAGCAGCGTCACTAGCGACCGAATCTACGAGCAGTACTTC
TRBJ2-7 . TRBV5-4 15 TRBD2 CASRPGTSATYEQYF TGTGCCAGCAGGCCAGGGACTAGCGCTACCTACGAGCAGTACTTC
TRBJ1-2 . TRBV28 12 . CALGGGDHGYTF TGTGCCCTAGGGGGGGGAGATCATGGCTACACCTTC
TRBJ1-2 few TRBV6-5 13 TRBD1 CASSGTGYNGYTF TGTGCCAGCAGTGGGACAGGGTACAATGGCTACACCTTC
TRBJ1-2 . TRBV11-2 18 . CASSLGAVMGPQDYGYTF TGTGCCAGCAGCTTAGGTGCCGTCATGGGGCCCCAGGACTATGGCTACACCTTC
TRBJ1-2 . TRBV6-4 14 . CASSDSGQSDGYTF TGTGCCAGCAGTGACTCCGGGCAGTCCGATGGCTACACCTTC
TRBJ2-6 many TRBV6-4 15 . CASSDRAGGANVLTF TGTGCCAGCAGTGACAGGGCGGGAGGGGCCAACGTCCTGACTTTC
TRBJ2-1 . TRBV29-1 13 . CSAVWSQHNEQFF TGCAGCGCCGTTTGGTCGCAACACAATGAGCAGTTCTTC
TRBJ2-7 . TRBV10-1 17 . CASSSAPSLGVIHEQYF TGCGCCAGCAGTTCAGCCCCTTCCTTAGGAGTGATCCACGAGCAGTACTTC
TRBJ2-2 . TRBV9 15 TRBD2 CASSFSGSWGGELFF TGTGCCAGCAGCTTTAGCGGGAGTTGGGGCGGGGAGCTGTTTTTT
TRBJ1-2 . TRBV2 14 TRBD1 CASSDRGLNYGYTF TGTGCCAGCAGTGACAGGGGGCTGAACTATGGCTACACCTTC
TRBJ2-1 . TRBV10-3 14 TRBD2 CAIKGSGEFDEQFF TGTGCCATCAAAGGTAGCGGGGAGTTCGATGAGCAGTTCTTC
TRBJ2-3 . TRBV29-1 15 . CSVEARGGSADTQYF TGCAGCGTTGAAGCCCGAGGGGGAAGCGCAGATACGCAGTATTTT
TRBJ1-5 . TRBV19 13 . CASSWQGDQPQHF TGTGCCAGTAGTTGGCAGGGTGATCAGCCCCAGCATTTT
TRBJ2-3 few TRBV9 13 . CASSPGNTDTQYF TGTGCCAGCAGCCCGGGGAACACAGATACGCAGTATTTT
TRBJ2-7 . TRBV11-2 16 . CASSLLASDPPYEQYF TGTGCCAGCAGCTTATTGGCCAGCGACCCACCTTACGAGCAGTACTTC
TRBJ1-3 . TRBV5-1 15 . CASSLGSGSGNTIYF TGCGCCAGCAGCTTGGGTTCAGGGTCTGGAAACACCATATATTTT
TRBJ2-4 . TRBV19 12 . CASSMDGLIQYF TGTGCCAGTAGTATGGACGGTCTCATTCAGTACTTC
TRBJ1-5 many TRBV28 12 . CASSLLNQPQHF TGTGCCAGCAGCCTGTTAAATCAGCCCCAGCATTTT
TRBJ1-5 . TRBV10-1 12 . CASSEEGGPQHF TGCGCCAGCAGTGAGGAGGGAGGGCCCCAGCATTTT
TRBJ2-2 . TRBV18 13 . CASSPDNTGELFF TGTGCCAGCTCACCAGACAACACCGGGGAGCTGTTTTTT
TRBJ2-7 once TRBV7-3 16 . CASSPVLTGLLHEQYF TGTGCCAGCAGCCCGGTACTGACAGGTCTTCTCCACGAGCAGTACTTC
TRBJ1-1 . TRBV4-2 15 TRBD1 CASSQPGQRNTEAFF TGTGCCAGCAGCCAGCCGGGACAGAGGAACACTGAAGCTTTCTTT
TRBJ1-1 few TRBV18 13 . CASSSGTPVEAFF TGTGCCAGCTCATCGGGGACACCCGTAGAAGCTTTCTTT
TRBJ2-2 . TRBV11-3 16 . CASSQGGGRPTGELFF TGTGCCAGCAGCCAAGGTGGGGGGCGCCCCACCGGGGAGCTGTTTTTT
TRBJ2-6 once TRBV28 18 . CASSNKDLTQSRANVLTF TGTGCCAGCAGTAATAAGGATTTGACACAAAGTCGGGCCAACGTCCTGACTTTC
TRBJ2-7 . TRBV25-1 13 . CASSASGDYEQYF TGTGCCAGCAGTGCCTCAGGGGACTACGAGCAGTACTTC
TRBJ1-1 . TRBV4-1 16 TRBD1 CASSLLQGAENTEAFF TGCGCCAGCAGCCTATTACAGGGGGCCGAGAACACTGAAGCTTTCTTT
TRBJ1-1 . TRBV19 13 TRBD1 CASKDRDNTEAFF TGTGCCAGTAAGGACAGGGACAACACTGAAGCTTTCTTT
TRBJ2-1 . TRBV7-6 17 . CASSLPPGRSSYNEQFF TGTGCCAGCAGCTTACCCCCGGGACGGAGCTCCTACAATGAGCAGTTCTTC
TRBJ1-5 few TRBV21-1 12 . CASSKGNQPQHF TGTGCCAGCAGCAAGGGCAATCAGCCCCAGCATTTT
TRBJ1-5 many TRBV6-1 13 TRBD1 CASTDRVNQPQHF TGTGCCAGCACGGACAGGGTAAATCAGCCCCAGCATTTT
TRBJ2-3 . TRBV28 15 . CASSFYREGVDTQYF TGTGCCAGCAGTTTCTACAGGGAGGGTGTGGATACGCAGTATTTT
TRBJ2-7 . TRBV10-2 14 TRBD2 CASSGSGRAYEQYF TGCGCCAGCAGTGGTAGCGGGAGGGCCTACGAGCAGTACTTC
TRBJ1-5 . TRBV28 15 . CASSKRPYGNQPQHF TGTGCCAGCAGTAAGCGACCTTATGGGAATCAGCCCCAGCATTTT
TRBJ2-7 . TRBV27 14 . CASSLGRMSYEQYF TGTGCCAGCAGTTTAGGACGGATGTCCTACGAGCAGTACTTC
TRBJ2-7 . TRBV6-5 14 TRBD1 CASSFTGDPYEQYF TGTGCCAGCAGTTTCACAGGGGACCCCTACGAGCAGTACTTC
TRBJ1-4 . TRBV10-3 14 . CATQKEHTNEKLFF TGTGCCACCCAGAAAGAACACACTAATGAAAAACTGTTTTTT